This TCR beta chain was recovered during a study of OX40 agonist ivuxolimab in advanced cancers. Study overall: It was permissible to have had prior anti-PD-1, anti-PD-L1 or anti-CTLA-4 therapy, and approximately 41% had some.

Points from the study as a whole: No determination was made of the antigen specificity of the expanded peripheral T cells. Clones of CD4+ and CD8+ blood T cells grew by week 6 at doses of 0.1 to 3.0 mg/kg.

The table came from immunoSEQ multiplex PCR; TCRdb's copy has only in-frame clones and leaves some out. This sample has around 83,000 clones, with roughly 91% found just once. Turning to this clone: Antigen unknown.

Peripheral blood came from all dose cohorts at three timepoints. From germline, CDR1 is MDHEN and CDR2 SYDVKM. This CDR3 region has 15 residues. V trimming: 7 bases; J trimming: 1 base; junction bases outside the gene matches: 7. The chain joins TRBV28 to TRBJ2-7; 10 positions agree with TRBD2. This TCR was recovered from an adult with an advanced solid tumor such as melanoma, head and neck, liver or kidney cancer. The specimen was CD4+ or CD8+ T cells sorted from blood, collected in a trial of the OX40 agonist ivuxolimab. For the CDR3, the DNA is TGTGCCAGCACCCCTAGCGGGAGTTGGTCCTACGAGCAGTACTTC. Protein: CASTPSGSWSYEQYF.